This entry is about one T cell receptor beta chain. Its cognate antigen is unknown. The record originates from a study of CXCR3-negative and CXCR3-positive naive CD8 T cells. Study outcomes and limitations: Cryopreservation partially lowered CXCR3 expression, so most assays used fresh PBMCs. Higher TRB CDR3 hydrophobicity marked CXCR3-positive naive cells relative to CXCR3-negative naive cells. Both naive subsets showed comparably high diversity, and memory CD8+ cells showed much lower diversity.

Each TRB cDNA library was prepared by 5' RACE (with UMI labels). TCRdb re-called the 5' RACE reads; every CDR3 protein appears as one record, without DNA. Its table records 45,000 to 65,000 distinct CDR3 sequences. The sequenced sample consisted of naive CXCR3- CD8+ T cells from blood. Subset denoted: CD45RO-CCR7+CD27+CD95- naive CD8+ T cells lacking CXCR3 (TNR3-). The TCR was taken from a human donor in good health. Some clones in this sample may be carry-over from other donors' samples.

CDR3 amino acids: CASSQLVLTGLSTEETQYF. This chain uses TRBV23-1 with TRBJ2-5; TCRdb designates TRBD1, a call that cannot be tested without DNA. TRBV23-1 is an ORF for which the function is uncertain. This CDR3 spans 19 amino acids.